One sample yielded the 30 T cell receptor beta chains listed below, sequenced in a study of cytomegalovirus exposure and HLA in healthy donors. The study ran its PCR with 60 Vbeta and 13 Jbeta primers. Assay used: immunoSEQ multiplex PCR; TCRdb lists only in-frame clones, some missing. The sample carries 70,000 to 95,000 clones, about 85% recorded once. Input material: PBMCs. Receptors were obtained from a woman aged 40 to 49 in good health and CMV-seropositive.

The rearrangement uses TRBV6-5 and TRBJ1-1, with a possible D match to TRBD1 (5 bases). Looked up from germline, CDR1 is MNHEY and CDR2 is SVGAGI. V lost 2 bases and J lost 4, with 11 bases in between. The CDR3 runs to 14 residues. CDR3 sequence reads: CASSYRGEGTEAFF. In DNA, the CDR3 is TGTGCCAGCAGTTACCGGGGGGAGGGCACTGAAGCTTTCTTT.

This clone was picked up a small number of times. V usage is TRBV29-1 and J usage is TRBJ2-7; TRBD1 is a possible D gene (5 bases). The V and J ends lost 7 bases and 4 bases respectively, with 14 bases between them. The CDR3 has 12 amino acids. Germline V CDR1 and CDR2: SQVTM, ANQGSEA. CDR3 amino acids: CSGRTNYYEQYF. CDR3 nucleotides: TGCAGCGGCCGGACAAATTATTACGAGCAGTACTTC.

V gene TRBV28 combines with J gene TRBJ2-7, with 8 bases identical to TRBD2. CDR3 length: 15 residues. With 7 bases clipped from V and 2 bases from J, the junction kept 10 bases outside the gene matches. Germline lookup yields CDR1 MDHEN and CDR2 SYDVKM. The CDR3 sequence: CASTPGGASTYEQYF. CDR3 DNA sequence: TGTGCCAGCACTCCCGGGGGGGCTAGCACCTACGAGCAGTACTTC.

The chain carries TRBV5-6 and TRBJ2-5, with a possible D match to TRBD2 (5 bases). The V gene lost 3 bases and the J gene lost 3 bases, with 15 bases spanning the gap. The length of the CDR3 is 15 residues. Germline assignment: CDR1 SGHDT and CDR2 YYEEEE. The CDR3 DNA reads as TGTGCCAGCAGCTCTCCCCATGAGGGAGAAGAGACCCAGTACTTC. Translating it yields CASSSPHEGEETQYF. Combining the CDR3 with reference TRBV5-6 and TRBJ2-5 gives the whole variable domain DAGVTQSPTHLIKTRGQQVTLRCSPKSGHDTVSWYQQALGQGPQFIFQYYEEEERQRGNFPDRFSGHQFPNYSSELNVNALLLGDSALYLCASSSPHEGEETQYFGPGTRLLVL.

The chain combines TRBV7-2 with TRBJ2-2, with 9 bases matching TRBD1. The CDR3 runs to 17 residues. V lost 5 bases to trimming and J lost 4 bases; unmatched junction nucleotides: 11. Germline values: CDR1 SGHTA, CDR2 FQGNSA. CDR3 protein: CASSPRTGGISTGELFF. The CDR3 nucleotides read TGTGCCAGCAGCCCCCGAACAGGGGGCATCAGCACCGGGGAGCTGTTTTTT.

This chain joins TRBV15 and TRBJ1-6; 8 nucleotides match TRBD1. Germline CDR1 LNHNV, CDR2 YYDKDF (reference sequence). The CDR3 totals 15 residues. V shed 3 bases and J 7 bases; nucleotides not matched to a gene: 5. The CDR3 nucleotides read TGTGCCACCAGCAGCCGGACAGGGATCAATTCACCCCTCCACTTT. This sequence encodes CATSSRTGINSPLHF.

The J gene is TRBJ2-5, the V gene TRBV12-5, with 7 bases lining up with TRBD1. This CDR3 has 16 amino acids. From germline, CDR1 is LGHNT and CDR2 FRNRAP. The V segment lost 1 base and the J segment 1 base; nucleotides outside the gene matches: 6. DNA of the CDR3: TGTGCTAGTGGTTTGGCTATACGACAGGGCCAAGAGACCCAGTACTTC. Translated, it gives CASGLAIRQGQETQYF.

This chain links TRBV9 with TRBJ1-2, with no clear D. Germline CDR1 is SGDLS and CDR2 is YYNGEE. V lost 0 bases and J 3 bases, leaving 6 bases between the germline ends. The CDR3 has 13 residues. The CDR3 region has the DNA TGTGCCAGCAGCGTAGAGTGGCACTATGGCTACACCTTC. Translated: CASSVEWHYGYTF.

This clone was recorded once. This chain connects TRBV7-9 to TRBJ1-1, with D possibly being TRBD1 (6 bases). The CDR3 consists of 14 residues. V lost 1 base, J lost 5 bases, and 11 bases lay in between. From germline, CDR1 is SEHNR and CDR2 FQNEAQ (reference sequence). In DNA form, the CDR3 reads TGTGCCAGCAGCTTAGAGGGGGGGAGTACTGAAGCTTTCTTT. Amino acids: CASSLEGGSTEAFF.

The chain couples TRBV7-9 to TRBJ2-4, with D maybe TRBD1 (6 bases). Germline lookup yields CDR1 SEHNR and CDR2 FQNEAQ (reference sequence). The CDR3 length is 13 residues. The V gene lost 5 bases and the J gene lost 8 bases, with 13 bases spanning the gap. The CDR3 sequence: CASSLTGVDIQYF. In nucleotides, the CDR3 is TGTGCCAGCAGCCTGACAGGTGTGGACATTCAGTACTTC. Combining the CDR3 with reference TRBV7-9 and TRBJ2-4 gives the whole variable domain DTGVSQNPRHKITKRGQNVTFRCDPISEHNRLYWYRQTLGQGPEFLTYFQNEAQLEKSRLLSDRFSAERPKGSFSTLEIQRTEQGDSAMYLCASSLTGVDIQYFGAGTRLSVL.

This clone occurred a few times. The chain links TRBV6-6 to TRBJ2-2; a weak D match, TRBD1 (5 bases). The CDR3 contains 14 residues. V was shortened by 8 bases and J by 1 base, with 11 bases between the two germline ends. The germline gives CDR1 MNHNY, CDR2 SVGAGI (reference sequence). CDR3 in DNA: TGTGCCAGCGACAGAATTATGAACACCGGGGAGCTGTTTTTT. Encoded protein: CASDRIMNTGELFF.

The chain couples TRBV11-2 to TRBJ2-5, with 11 bases that match TRBD1. The CDR3 has 14 amino acids. The germline CDR1 and CDR2 sequences are SGHAT and FQNNGV. Unmatched junction bases numbered 4, after V lost 5 bases and J lost 5 bases. The CDR3 sequence: CASSPGTGGETQYF. In DNA form, the CDR3 reads TGTGCCAGCAGCCCCGGGACAGGGGGGGAGACCCAGTACTTC.

The chain joins TRBV7-8 to TRBJ2-7; 8 nucleotides agree with TRBD1. V was pared by 1 base and J by 4 bases, with 6 bases of the junction left unmatched. Germline CDR1 is SGHVS and CDR2 is FQNEAQ. The CDR3 runs to 15 residues. CDR3 sequence: CASSLGLTGEYEQYF. CDR3 sequence (DNA): TGTGCCAGCAGCTTAGGGTTGACAGGGGAGTACGAGCAGTACTTC.

For this clone: A junction boundary mismatches the germline segment, possibly from a read error. V is TRBV6-5 and J is TRBJ2-7; no firm D call. Germline V lookup: CDR1 MNHEY, CDR2 SVGAGI. The CDR3 consists of 13 residues. The CDR3 sequence: CASSTVPSNEQYF. CDR3 coding DNA: TGTGCCAGCAGTACGGTGCCCTCCAACGAGCAGTACTTC.

The chain employs TRBV7-6 and TRBJ1-1; the D gene is possibly TRBD1 (6 bases). Germline loops: CDR1 SGHVS, CDR2 FNYEAQ. Trimming shortened V by 0 bases and J by 1 base, and 9 bases separated the two germline ends. CDR3 length: 15 amino acids. CDR3 nucleotides: TGTGCCAGCAGCTTAGCACCAGGGGAGAACACTGAAGCTTTCTTT. Amino acids: CASSLAPGENTEAFF.

The chain has TRBV7-6 and TRBJ1-4; the match to TRBD1 covers 7 bases. CDR1 SGHVS and CDR2 FNYEAQ come from the germline V gene. V shed 5 bases, J shed 5 bases, and the junction held 5 bases outside the gene matches. The CDR3 is 14 residues long. DNA for the CDR3: TGTGCCAGCAGCGTACAGGGGCTGAATGAAAAACTGTTTTTT. This codes for CASSVQGLNEKLFF.

The genes are TRBV6-1 and TRBJ1-2; unclear D gene. The CDR3 loop spans 13 amino acids. Germline V gives CDR1 MNHNS, CDR2 SASEGT. V lost 1 base and J lost 7, with 10 bases in between. CDR3 sequence reads: CASSEGSSRGYTF. CDR3 bases: TGTGCCAGCAGTGAAGGGTCGAGTCGTGGCTACACCTTC.

The chain joins TRBV6-1 to TRBJ2-1; possibly TRBD1 for D (5 bases). The CDR3 is 15 residues long. Germline CDR1 reads MNHNS; CDR2 reads SASEGT. V dropped 3 bases and J dropped 9 bases, with 18 bases sitting between them. The CDR3 DNA follows: TGTGCCAGCAGTGACCCCTGGGCTGGGGCGGTTGAGCAGTTCTTC. Translating it yields CASSDPWAGAVEQFF.

This clone was detected a few times. The rearrangement uses TRBV11-2 and TRBJ1-1, with D possibly matching TRBD1 (6 bases). Deletions cut 4 bases from V and 1 base from J, with 10 bases between. This CDR3 is built from 14 residues. CDR1 SGHAT and CDR2 FQNNGV come from the germline V gene. For the CDR3, the DNA is TGTGCCAGCAGCTCCCGGGACAAGAACACTGAAGCTTTCTTT. Translation gives CASSSRDKNTEAFF.

This clone was seen just once. The chain links TRBV9 to TRBJ1-1; D call uncertain. Germline V gives CDR1 SGDLS, CDR2 YYNGEE. This CDR3 is 14 amino acids long. Trimming removed 4 bases from V and 1 base from J, with 11 bases in between. The CDR3 here is CASSFITANTEAFF. CDR3 in DNA: TGTGCCAGCAGCTTCATAACAGCGAACACTGAAGCTTTCTTT. Variable domain in full (rest from reference TRBV9 and TRBJ1-1): DSGVTQTPKHLITATGQRVTLRCSPRSGDLSVYWYQQSLDQGLQFLIQYYNGEERAKGNILERFSAQQFPDLHSELNLSSLELGDSALYFCASSFITANTEAFFGQGTRLTVV.

The rearrangement joins TRBV28 to TRBJ1-2; TRBD1 agrees at 10 bases. V was clipped by 0 bases and J by 7 bases; unmatched bases: 2. Germline values: CDR1 MDHEN, CDR2 SYDVKM. This CDR3 region has 14 residues. The DNA of the CDR3 is TGTGCCAGCAGTTTATGGTGGACAGGGGGTGGCTACACCTTC. Protein: CASSLWWTGGGYTF.

V is TRBV15 and J is TRBJ2-7; D remains unclear. The CDR3 totals 12 residues. CDR1 is LNHNV and CDR2 is YYDKDF in the germline V gene (reference sequence). Trimming removed 0 bases at V and 6 bases at J, with 6 bases between. CDR3 DNA: TGTGCCACCAGCAGAGAGCCTAGCGAGCAGTACTTC. It encodes CATSREPSEQYF.

The V and J genes are TRBV4-3 and TRBJ2-7; D is perhaps TRBD1 (5 bases). CDR1 LGHNA and CDR2 YSLEER come from the germline V gene. V was pared by 1 base and J by 1 base, with 11 bases between. The CDR3 contains 15 residues. CDR3 sequence: CASSQVIGASYEQYF. CDR3 in DNA: TGCGCCAGCAGCCAAGTAATTGGGGCATCCTACGAGCAGTACTTC.

This chain links TRBV19 with TRBJ1-1; D is unclear. The CDR3 is made up of 16 amino acids. CDR1 is LNHDA, CDR2 SQIVND, per germline (reference sequence). V was shortened by 3 bases and J by 0 bases, with 14 bases between the two germline ends. CDR3 loop: CASSMLPTRMNTEAFF. The CDR3, as DNA: TGTGCCAGTAGTATGCTCCCAACTAGGATGAACACTGAAGCTTTCTTT.

The rearrangement links TRBV6-4 to TRBJ2-7, with 11 nucleotides matching TRBD2. Trimming cost V 6 bases and J 4 bases; bases outside gene matches: 11. The CDR3 runs 16 residues. Per the germline V gene, CDR1 is MRHNA and CDR2 is SNTAGT. The CDR3 loop is CASRGFSGRANYEQYF. The CDR3, as DNA: TGTGCCAGCAGGGGCTTTAGCGGGAGGGCCAATTACGAGCAGTACTTC.

The chain uses TRBV12-5 and TRBJ2-5; D gene uncertain. Between the trimmed V and J ends, which lost 6 bases and 0 bases, there was a span of 2 bases. This CDR3 comprises 11 residues. Germline V lookup: CDR1 LGHNT, CDR2 FRNRAP. The CDR3 DNA is TGTGCTAGTGGCAACCAAGAGACCCAGTACTTC. Protein sequence: CASGNQETQYF.

The chain joins TRBV19 to TRBJ1-1; TRBD1 matches 7 bases. Trimming cost V 8 bases and J 8 bases; bases outside gene matches: 8. Germline CDR1 is LNHDA and CDR2 is SQIVND (reference sequence). The CDR3 is made up of 12 amino acids. The CDR3 nucleotides are TGTGCCAGTCGACCGACAGGGCGAGAAGCTTTCTTT. Its protein product is CASRPTGREAFF.

The chain is built from TRBV30 and TRBJ2-5; D may be TRBD2 (5 bases). CDR1 and CDR2 from the germline V gene are GTSNPN and SVGIG (reference sequence). The CDR3 runs 15 residues. V dropped 0 bases and J dropped 0 bases, with 11 bases sitting between them. The CDR3 reads CAWSVKRRNQETQYF. The CDR3 nucleotides are TGTGCCTGGAGTGTAAAACGGAGGAACCAAGAGACCCAGTACTTC.

This rearrangement joins TRBV19 to TRBJ2-2, with D tentatively TRBD1 (7 bases). In germline, CDR1 is LNHDA, CDR2 SQIVND (reference sequence). CDR3 size: 15 residues. Trimming took 4 bases from V and 6 from J, leaving 15 bases between them. CDR3 nucleotide sequence: TGTGCCAGTAGTAGGAGGGACAGTCTCTCCGGGGAGCTGTTTTTT. Amino acid sequence: CASSRRDSLSGELFF.

The rearrangement uses TRBV29-1 and TRBJ2-5; 7 bases map to TRBD1. TRBJ2-7 explains the end of the DNA better; the J call may be wrong. This CDR3 has 15 amino acids. Germline-derived CDR1 and CDR2 are SQVTM and ANQGSEA. CDR3 loop: CSVEGKGAGRTEQYF. The CDR3 DNA sequence: TGCAGCGTTGAGGGAAAGGGGGCTGGACGAACCGAGCAGTACTTC.